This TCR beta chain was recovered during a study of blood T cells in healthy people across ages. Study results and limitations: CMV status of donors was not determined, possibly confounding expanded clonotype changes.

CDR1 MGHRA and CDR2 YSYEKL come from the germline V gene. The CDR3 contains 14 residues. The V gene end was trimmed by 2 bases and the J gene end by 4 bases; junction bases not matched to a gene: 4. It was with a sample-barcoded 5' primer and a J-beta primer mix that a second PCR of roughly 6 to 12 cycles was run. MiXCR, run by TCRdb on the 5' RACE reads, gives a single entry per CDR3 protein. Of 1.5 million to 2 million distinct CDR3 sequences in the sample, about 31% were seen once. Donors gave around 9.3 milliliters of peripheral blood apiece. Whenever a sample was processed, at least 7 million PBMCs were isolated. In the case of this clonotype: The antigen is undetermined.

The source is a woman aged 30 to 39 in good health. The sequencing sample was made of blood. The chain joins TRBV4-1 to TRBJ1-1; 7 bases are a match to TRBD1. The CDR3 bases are TGCGCCAGCAGCCAACAGGGGGTGGGCACTGAAGCTTTCTTT. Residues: CASSQQGVGTEAFF.